Following are 9 T cell receptor beta chains from one sample sequenced in a study of PD-L1 blockade in urothelial cancer. Method: immunoSEQ multiplex PCR; TCRdb's copy keeps in-frame clones and lacks some. Among more than 40,000 clones listed, roughly 80% were seen once. The sample's time point: pretreatment peripheral blood. Sequenced here: PBMCs, sampled around atezolizumab (anti-PD-L1) treatment. These receptors all come from a man over 45 with urothelial cancer.

This chain joins TRBV5-5 and TRBJ2-1; 12 bases match TRBD2. CDR1 and CDR2 from the germline V gene are SGHKS and YYEKEE (reference sequence). Germline trimming cut 4 bases from V and 6 bases from J; bases unmatched to any gene: 8. The CDR3 consists of 16 residues. The DNA for the CDR3 is TGTGCCAGCAGCCGCACGACTAGCGGGAGTGGCAATGAGCAGTTCTTC. Encoded protein: CASSRTTSGSGNEQFF.

The chain is built from TRBV11-1 and TRBJ2-1; TRBD2 might be the D (6 bases). Germline CDR1 and CDR2: SGHAT and FQDESV (reference sequence). The CDR3 length is 12 residues. The ends were cut back, 5 bases at V and 7 bases at J, with 9 bases in the middle. CDR3 in amino acids: CASSPGLNEQFF. CDR3 bases: TGTGCCAGCAGCCCGGGACTTAATGAGCAGTTCTTC.

J is TRBJ2-1 and V is TRBV18, with TRBD2 matching over 8 bases. Trimming at V came to 5 bases and at J to 5 bases, leaving 8 bases not matched to a gene. This CDR3 contains 15 residues. Germline CDR1 KGHSH, CDR2 LQKENI. The DNA for the CDR3 is TGTGCCAGCTCATCAGGGACTAGAATTAACAATGAGCAGTTCTTC. Amino acids: CASSSGTRINNEQFF.

The chain employs TRBV20-1 and TRBJ2-7; D ambiguous. This CDR3 has 11 amino acids. Germline CDR1 is DFQATT and CDR2 is SNEGSKA (reference sequence). The ends were cut back, 6 bases at V and 3 bases at J, with 9 bases in the middle. The CDR3 DNA sequence: TGCAGTGCCAGCTCAGGCTACGAGCAGTACGTC. It specifies CSASSGYEQYV.

The genes are TRBV7-2 and TRBJ2-5, with a possible D match to TRBD1 (5 bases). The CDR3 has 13 amino acids. The V and J ends lost 5 bases and 2 bases respectively, with 9 bases between them. Germline values: CDR1 SGHTA, CDR2 FQGNSA. The CDR3, as DNA: TGTGCCAGCAGCCTCAGACAGCAAGAGACCCAGTACTTC. It codes for CASSLRQQETQYF. The whole variable domain, remainder taken from reference TRBV7-2 and TRBJ2-5, is GAGVSQSPSNKVTEKGKDVELRCDPISGHTALYWYRQSLGQGLEFLIYFQGNSAPDKSGLPSDRFSAERTGGSVSTLTIQRTQQEDSAVYLCASSLRQQETQYFGPGTRLLVL.

The chain employs TRBV11-2 and TRBJ2-5; D might be TRBD1 (6 bases). Trimming took off 5 bases at V and 5 bases at J, with 12 bases between the two ends. Looked up from germline, CDR1 is SGHAT and CDR2 is FQNNGV. This CDR3 spans 13 amino acids. CDR3 bases: TGTGCCAGCAGCCCGGACAGAAAGGAGACCCAGTACTTC. Residues: CASSPDRKETQYF. Using reference TRBV11-2 and TRBJ2-5 for the parts outside the CDR3, the full variable domain is EAGVAQSPRYKIIEKRQSVAFWCNPISGHATLYWYQQILGQGPKLLIQFQNNGVVDDSQLPKDRFSAERLKGVDSTLKIQPAKLEDSAVYLCASSPDRKETQYFGPGTRLLVL.

This chain links TRBV6-1 with TRBJ1-3; 12 nucleotides agree with TRBD1. The germline V gene encodes CDR1 MNHNS and CDR2 SASEGT. The ends lost 6 bases at V and 4 bases at J; junction bases unmatched: 4. CDR3 length: 15 amino acids. CDR3 protein: CASRGTGGSGNTIYF. DNA for the CDR3: TGTGCCAGCAGGGGGACAGGGGGCTCCGGAAACACCATATATTTT.

The chain recombines TRBV18 with TRBJ1-3; 10 bases are shared with TRBD1. Per the germline V gene, CDR1 is KGHSH and CDR2 is LQKENI. The CDR3 is made up of 19 amino acids. V dropped 3 bases and J dropped 1; count of bases not matched to a gene: 12. The CDR3 region is CASSPSGTGVTRSGNTIYF. As DNA, the CDR3 is TGTGCCAGCTCACCCTCCGGGACAGGGGTAACGAGGTCTGGAAACACCATATATTTT. Looking up the rest from reference TRBV18 and TRBJ1-3 gives the full variable domain: NAGVMQNPRHLVRRRGQEARLRCSPMKGHSHVYWYRQLPEEGLKFMVYLQKENIIDESGMPKERFSAEFPKEGPSILRIQQVVRGDSAAYFCASSPSGTGVTRSGNTIYFGEGSWLTVV.

The rearrangement joins TRBV7-2 to TRBJ1-2; possible D gene TRBD1, 5 bases. V was cut by 0 bases and J by 8 bases, with 13 bases left in between. CDR3 length: 14 residues. Germline CDR1 and CDR2: SGHTA and FQGNSA. The CDR3 DNA follows: TGTGCCAGCAGCTTAGCGCTCACAGGCCAAGGCTACACCTTC. Its translation is CASSLALTGQGYTF.